Given below is one T cell receptor (beta chain) in context. The specificity of this receptor is unknown. No much larger clonotype is one base removed from it; base qualities were not supplied. Other DNA sequences of this sample code for an identical CDR3. TCRbeta CDR3 regions were amplified from genomic DNA by means of the immunoSEQ Assay, a bias-controlled multiplex PCR. Per the authors' processing: Nucleated cell counts per sample were estimated from amplification of reference gene primers within the assay. Sequence reads were collapsed and filtered to measure the absolute abundance of every unique TCRbeta CDR3 rearrangement. For each sample, productive Simpson clonality was calculated by taking the square root of Simpson's diversity index across productive rearrangements. TCRdb re-hosts the immuneACCESS table, in-frame sequences only. Its copies lack some clones; in the studies checked, an unresolved V gene accounts for under half of them, and the cause for the rest is not known. D and trimming come from the DNA, and the V and J calls and clone size come from that table. Within this sample are around 190,000 clones, with 75% to 85% of them counted one time only. Around 14% of the sample lies in the top ten.

The data stem from a study of blood T cell repertoires in COVID-19 (TCRdb year 2020). Regarding the study in general: Samples from collaborators originated in the United States, Italy and Spain and spanned both the acute and convalescent phases of COVID-19. The prospective study material was composed of cDNA or gDNA derived from T cells, B-cell-depleted T cells, or PBMCs. The dataset comprised deeply sampled blood TCRbeta repertoires from subjects exposed to, actively infected with, or recovered from COVID-19. The repertoires were released in a freely available public database meant as a resource for research on the immune response to SARS-CoV-2. Samples came from the ongoing ImmuneRACE study (first 160 participants) plus 1,254 subjects from 6 global collaborators. Sample metadata almost always included a de-identified subject ID, COVID-19 status, age in years and sex. HLA class I and class II types, where available, came from metadata supplied by the sample provider rather than from assay-based typing. Study-wide findings and limitations: Clinical and demographic metadata were provided uncurated, with the amount varying by source and participant.

Whole blood was collected in K2EDTA tubes by collaborating institutions according to the institutions' own protocols. Collaborator samples were shipped for TCRbeta analysis as frozen whole blood, isolated PBMCs, or DNA extracted from either sample type. Spanning cysteine to phenylalanine, the CDR3 consists of 14 amino acids. The retained sequence is limited to the CDR3, 42 bases, with the frame set at the first base. The junction shows trimming of 3 bases on V and 4 bases on J, and the gene matches do not reach 0 bases of it. The germline V gene sets CDR1 to KGHSH and CDR2 to LQKENI. The sequenced sample consisted of peripheral blood. This clonotype was sampled from a human donor in a cohort sampled during active COVID-19. In this chain, TRBV18 is recombined with TRBJ1-5; the central 10 bases match TRBD1. Read as DNA, the sequence is TGTGCCAGCTCACCGGGACAGGGGAATCAGCCCCAGCATTTT. Its protein product is CASSPGQGNQPQHF.